This T cell receptor beta chain was identified during a study of control samples from healthy donors and cancer patients (dated by TCRdb to 2018 to 2020). A note on this clone: The antigen it binds to is not known. No base quality values were provided; no much bigger clone lies one nucleotide off.

Library preparation was by the immunoSEQ multiplex PCR assay. Imported from immuneACCESS, the table was reduced by TCRdb to in-frame sequences with V and J called. These copies leave out some clones; in studies compared against another copy, an unresolved V gene accounts for under half, and the cause of the remainder is not known. In this sample the table shows 140,000 to 150,000 clones, about 91% of which occur a single time. The biggest ten clones account for approximately 3% of the sample. Sequencing input: blood. This TCR derives from a man aged 30 to 45 in good health.

The CDR3 region has the sequence CASSLGQSYEQYF. In nucleotides, the sequence is TGTGCCAGCAGCTTGGGACAGTCCTACGAGCAGTACTTC. The rearranged chain carries TRBV5-4 and TRBJ2-7, with a weak D call of TRBD1 (5 bases match). For CDR1 and CDR2, the germline V gene (reference sequence) lists SGHNT and YYREEE. V sheds 0 bases and J sheds 1 base, leaving 5 bases between their ends. The CDR3 runs 13 amino acids, cysteine and phenylalanine included. The read is trimmed to its CDR3 DNA, 39 bases read in frame from base 1. This CDR3, with the reference TRBV5-4 and TRBJ2-7 proteins standing in past its ends, gives the full variable domain ETGVTQSPTHLIKTRGQQVTLRCSSQSGHNTVSWYQQALGQGPQFIFQYYREEENGRGNFPPRFSGLQFPNYSSELNVNALELDDSALYLCASSLGQSYEQYFGPGTRLTVT.